Listed below are T cell receptor beta chains from one sample, sequenced in a study of blood T cell repertoires in COVID-19. The data were produced by immunoSEQ multiplex PCR, yet TCRdb's version contains in-frame clones alone and is incomplete. Of hundreds of thousands of clones listed, 87% are singletons. Material: peripheral blood. The receptors were sampled from a man in his 60s who had recovered from COVID-19. Both conserved end residues are part of each CDR3. Each record gives: V gene, clone size, J gene, D gene, CDR3 DNA, CDR3 protein. D genes are given only for firm matches. The size of a clone is reported for some rows only, either as once, few or many, or as a class for expanded clones.

v_gene: TRBV13; abundance: .; j_gene: TRBJ2-3; d_gene: .; CDR3nt: TGTGCCAGCAGCTCGACCTGGACAGCTAGCACAGATACGCAGTATTTT; CDR3aa: CASSSTWTASTDTQYF
v_gene: TRBV5-1; abundance: .; j_gene: TRBJ2-5; d_gene: TRBD1; CDR3nt: TGCGCCAGCAGCCCACCGACAGGGAACCAAGAGACCCAGTACTTC; CDR3aa: CASSPPTGNQETQYF
v_gene: TRBV5-6; abundance: once; j_gene: TRBJ1-2; d_gene: .; CDR3nt: TGTGCCAGCAGCTTGAGACAAATATCGGGAGGCTACACCTTC; CDR3aa: CASSLRQISGGYTF
v_gene: TRBV7-8; abundance: .; j_gene: TRBJ1-6; d_gene: TRBD1; CDR3nt: TGTGCCAGCAGCTCACAGGGGGTCACTTCACCCCTCCACTTT; CDR3aa: CASSSQGVTSPLHF
v_gene: TRBV18; abundance: .; j_gene: TRBJ1-4; d_gene: TRBD1; CDR3nt: TGTGCCAGCTCCCCGGGACAGGGTGGTGAAAAACTGTTTTTT; CDR3aa: CASSPGQGGEKLFF
v_gene: TRBV4-1; abundance: .; j_gene: TRBJ2-1; d_gene: TRBD1; CDR3nt: TGCGCCAGCAGCCTTGAACTACGGGACAGGACGTACAATGAGCAGTTCTTC; CDR3aa: CASSLELRDRTYNEQFF
v_gene: TRBV29-1; abundance: .; j_gene: TRBJ1-4; d_gene: .; CDR3nt: TGCAGCGCGCAGGGGCTCGATGAAAAACTGTTTTTT; CDR3aa: CSAQGLDEKLFF
v_gene: TRBV3-1/TRBV3-2; abundance: .; j_gene: TRBJ1-1; d_gene: .; CDR3nt: TGTGCCAGCAGCCAAGCTCAGACTGAAGCTTTCTTT; CDR3aa: CASSQAQTEAFF
v_gene: TRBV5-1; abundance: .; j_gene: TRBJ2-1; d_gene: .; CDR3nt: TGCGCCAGCAGCCTGGCGGCGACGGGGAGCTCCTACAATGAGCAGTTCTTC; CDR3aa: CASSLAATGSSYNEQFF
v_gene: TRBV6-5; abundance: many; j_gene: TRBJ1-2; d_gene: .; CDR3nt: TGTGCCAGCAGTTACGGTAGCGCCTATGGCTACACCTTC; CDR3aa: CASSYGSAYGYTF
v_gene: TRBV2; abundance: .; j_gene: TRBJ2-2; d_gene: TRBD2; CDR3nt: TGTGCCAGCAGGGGAAGCGGGGGGGCCGCCGGGGAGCTGTTTTTT; CDR3aa: CASRGSGGAAGELFF
v_gene: TRBV2; abundance: once; j_gene: TRBJ1-1; d_gene: .; CDR3nt: TGTGCCAGCAGTGAAGCCGCGGGAGTCACTGAAGCTTTCTTT; CDR3aa: CASSEAAGVTEAFF
v_gene: TRBV10-3; abundance: .; j_gene: TRBJ1-5; d_gene: TRBD1; CDR3nt: TGTGCCACTTCACCAGGGACAGGGGGCAATCAGCCCCAGCATTTT; CDR3aa: CATSPGTGGNQPQHF
v_gene: TRBV12-5; abundance: .; j_gene: TRBJ2-1; d_gene: .; CDR3nt: TGTGCTAGTGGTTTGGGGCAGGGTAGGAACAATGAGCAGTTCTTC; CDR3aa: CASGLGQGRNNEQFF
v_gene: TRBV28; abundance: .; j_gene: TRBJ1-2; d_gene: .; CDR3nt: TGTGCCAGCAGTCCCCCCGGTCAATTATACTATGGCTACACCTTC; CDR3aa: CASSPPGQLYYGYTF
v_gene: TRBV12-3/TRBV12-4; abundance: .; j_gene: TRBJ1-5; d_gene: .; CDR3nt: TGTGCCAGCAGACAGGGTAGGGTACAGCCCCAGCATTTT; CDR3aa: CASRQGRVQPQHF
v_gene: TRBV7-2; abundance: .; j_gene: TRBJ1-4; d_gene: .; CDR3nt: TGTGCCAGCAGCTTGGGACTGGCAGGTGAAAAACTGTTTTTT; CDR3aa: CASSLGLAGEKLFF
v_gene: TRBV30; abundance: .; j_gene: TRBJ1-2; d_gene: .; CDR3nt: TGTGCCTGGAGTGTAAGGGGCTATGGCTACACCTTC; CDR3aa: CAWSVRGYGYTF
v_gene: TRBV28; abundance: .; j_gene: TRBJ1-6; d_gene: .; CDR3nt: TGTGCCAGCAGTTTATATGCAGACAATAATTCACCCCTCCACTTT; CDR3aa: CASSLYADNNSPLHF
v_gene: TRBV10-3; abundance: .; j_gene: TRBJ1-4; d_gene: .; CDR3nt: TGTGCCATCAGCTCGACAGATGAAAAACTGTTTTTT; CDR3aa: CAISSTDEKLFF
v_gene: TRBV6-1; abundance: .; j_gene: TRBJ2-1; d_gene: .; CDR3nt: TGTGCCAGCAGTGAACTCTTACAGGTGTCCTACAATGAGCAGTTCTTC; CDR3aa: CASSELLQVSYNEQFF
v_gene: TRBV5-1; abundance: .; j_gene: TRBJ1-1; d_gene: .; CDR3nt: TGCGCCAGCCGACCTCCCGGACAGTCGAACACTGAAGCTTTCTTT; CDR3aa: CASRPPGQSNTEAFF
v_gene: TRBV6-9; abundance: .; j_gene: TRBJ2-7; d_gene: .; CDR3nt: TGTGCCAGCAGTTGCGGGGCGTCTCCCTACGAGCAGTACTTC; CDR3aa: CASSCGASPYEQYF
v_gene: TRBV28; abundance: .; j_gene: TRBJ1-1; d_gene: .; CDR3nt: TGTGCCAGCAGTTTCCCCACCTTGAGGACTGAAGCTTTCTTT; CDR3aa: CASSFPTLRTEAFF
v_gene: TRBV9; abundance: once; j_gene: TRBJ2-2; d_gene: .; CDR3nt: TGTGCCAGCATGGCAAACCCCTCTGCCGGGGAGCTGTTTTTT; CDR3aa: CASMANPSAGELFF
v_gene: TRBV2; abundance: .; j_gene: TRBJ2-1; d_gene: .; CDR3nt: TGTGCCATCGAAAGCAGGATCGGCAGATCGTACAATGAGCAGTTCTTC; CDR3aa: CAIESRIGRSYNEQFF
v_gene: TRBV19; abundance: .; j_gene: TRBJ1-5; d_gene: .; CDR3nt: TGTGCCAGTAACGAGGGATACAATCAGCCCCAGCATTTT; CDR3aa: CASNEGYNQPQHF
v_gene: TRBV19; abundance: .; j_gene: TRBJ2-7; d_gene: .; CDR3nt: TGTGCCAGTAGTGCTCCGGGCAGGGGTCACCGTTCAGGGCAGTACTTC; CDR3aa: CASSAPGRGHRSGQYF
v_gene: TRBV12-3/TRBV12-4; abundance: .; j_gene: TRBJ2-7; d_gene: .; CDR3nt: TGTGCCAGCAGTTTAGGTGTTAGCTACGAGCAGTACTTC; CDR3aa: CASSLGVSYEQYF
v_gene: TRBV10-3; abundance: .; j_gene: TRBJ1-2; d_gene: .; CDR3nt: TGTGCCATCAGTGAGTCGACTCCCCCCCGAGCTTCCGGCTACACCTTC; CDR3aa: CAISESTPPRASGYTF
v_gene: TRBV6-5; abundance: .; j_gene: TRBJ2-1; d_gene: TRBD2; CDR3nt: TGTGCCAGCAGTTACTACGGGGGGGCTGATTACAATGAGCAGTTCTTC; CDR3aa: CASSYYGGADYNEQFF
v_gene: TRBV30; abundance: once; j_gene: TRBJ1-6; d_gene: .; CDR3nt: TGTGCCTGGAGTCTCATGACGGGTTCACCCCTCCACTTT; CDR3aa: CAWSLMTGSPLHF
v_gene: TRBV13; abundance: .; j_gene: TRBJ1-6; d_gene: TRBD1; CDR3nt: TGTGCCAGCAGTTATATGACAGGGAATTATAATTCACCCCTCCACTTT; CDR3aa: CASSYMTGNYNSPLHF